This TCR beta chain was found in a study of blood T cell repertoires in COVID-19. Trimming pared 1 base from V and 1 base from J, leaving 8 bases between. Germline lookup yields CDR1 SGHRS and CDR2 YFSETQ. The CDR3 is made up of 14 amino acids. Data came from immunoSEQ multiplex PCR; TCRdb stores just in-frame clones and leaves some out. In the table there are over 200,000 clones, more than 85% of which are singletons. Concerning this clone: In the same sample, other DNA sequences code for this CDR3.

This TCR derives from a man aged 35 to 55 with active or convalescent COVID-19. The material sequenced was peripheral blood. The chain combines TRBV5-1 with TRBJ1-1; D ambiguous. CDR3 DNA sequence: TGCGCCAGCAGCTTGAGTGCGGGGAACACTGAAGCTTTCTTT. Protein: CASSLSAGNTEAFF.